The following is a T cell receptor beta chain sequence with its context. Its antigen remains unknown. These data originate in a study of T cell responses to AZD1222 COVID-19 vaccine. Study results and caveats: It should be noted that donors were predominantly white British and more often female, and clonal diversity was possibly underestimated. Seropositive at baseline were only a handful of AZD1222 recipients.

The table came from immunoSEQ multiplex PCR; TCRdb's copy has only in-frame clones and leaves some out. The data contain 80,000 to 100,000 clones, 80% to 90% of them singletons. CDR1 is MGHRA, CDR2 YSYEKL, per germline. V was clipped by 1 base and J by 1 base, with 19 bases between them. The CDR3 extends over 18 amino acids. V usage is TRBV4-1 and J usage is TRBJ1-2; D is unresolved. Sequences were derived from peripheral blood, sampled 28 days after the second AZD1222 dose. The receptor comes from an adult who received the AZD1222 COVID-19 vaccine. The CDR3 DNA follows: TGCGCCAGCAGCCAAGTCCCCGGGGTTTTGGTGATTAACTATGGCTACACCTTC. Encoded protein: CASSQVPGVLVINYGYTF.